The clone carrying this TCR beta chain was counted only a few times. Antigen specificity is unknown. The data originate from a study of glioma-infiltrating T cells. Findings of the study overall: CDR3 overlap between tissue and blood was very small. Non-neoplastic patients had below-expected tissue-blood divergence, while all gliomas exceeded expectation.

Amplification of TCR alpha and beta CDR3 regions from RNA used iRepertoire nested multiplex PCR. Input was roughly 85-450 ng of tissue mRNA or PBMC total RNA. MiXCR was run by TCRdb on the multiplex PCR reads, yielding one entry per CDR3 protein. The sample has some 85,000 distinct CDR3 sequences; roughly 23% are singletons. The CDR3 spans 17 residues. Germline CDR1 and CDR2: MNHNS and SASEGT. Trimming left V 7 bases short and J 3 bases short, with 23 bases between. The rearrangement links TRBV6-1 to TRBJ2-3; unclear D gene. The receptor was derived from a human donor with low-grade glioma or glioblastoma, undergoing nonglioma brain surgery, or in good health (not recorded which). Sequencing input: glioma tissue, nonneoplastic brain tissue, or PBMCs (not recorded which). The CDR3 reads CASKWQNHPGSTDTQYF. The DNA of the CDR3 is TGTGCCAGCAAATGGCAAAACCACCCAGGCTCGACAGATACGCAGTATTTT.